This T cell receptor beta chain comes out of a study of blood T cell repertoires in COVID-19 (dated by TCRdb to the early 2020s). Regarding the complete study: Samples covering the acute and convalescent phases of COVID-19 were provided by collaborators in the United States, Italy and Spain. The dataset comprised deeply sampled blood TCRbeta repertoires from subjects exposed to, actively infected with, or recovered from COVID-19. The sample metadata nearly always contained a de-identified subject ID, COVID-19 status, age in years and sex. The prospective study material was composed of cDNA or gDNA derived from T cells, B-cell-depleted T cells, or PBMCs. Samples came from the ongoing ImmuneRACE study (first 160 participants) plus 1,254 subjects from 6 global collaborators. The repertoires were released in a freely available public database intended as a resource for research on the immune response to SARS-CoV-2. Where HLA class I and class II types were available, the types were taken from metadata supplied by the sample provider, not from assay-based typing. Overall results and qualifications from the work: The amount of clinical and demographic metadata varied by source and participant and was provided uncurated.

Whole blood was collected in K2EDTA tubes by collaborating institutions according to the institutions' own protocols. For TCRbeta analysis, collaborator samples were shipped as frozen whole blood, as isolated PBMCs, or as DNA extracted from either sample type. A remark on this clone: What this receptor recognizes is not known. No qualities accompany the bases; no much larger clone lies one base away.

The CDR3, from cysteine to phenylalanine, totals 12 residues. The retained sequence is limited to the CDR3, 36 bases, with the frame set at the first base. Looking up the germline V gene yields CDR1 SGHAT and CDR2 FQNNGV. The trim is 2 bases for V and 8 bases for J, with a gap of 8 bases between the germline ends. The immunoSEQ Assay, a bias-controlled multiplex PCR, was used to amplify TCRbeta CDR3 regions from genomic DNA. The study's processing was this. Nucleated cell counts per sample were estimated from amplification of reference gene primers within the assay. Sequence reads were collapsed and filtered to measure the absolute abundance of every unique TCRbeta CDR3 rearrangement. For each sample, productive Simpson clonality was calculated as the square root of Simpson's diversity index over productive rearrangements. TCRdb took over this immuneACCESS table, retaining in-frame rearrangements with V and J assigned. Such tables are incomplete; in checked studies, under half of the missing clones stem from an unresolved V gene, and the remainder is unexplained. D and trimming come from the DNA, and the V and J calls and clone size come from that table. In all, the sample holds over 80,000 clones, and over 75% of those were seen once. The ten top clones hold approximately 20% of the sample.

The sequence came from a human donor in a cohort sampled during active COVID-19. Recombination linked TRBV11-2 to TRBJ2-3; possibly the D gene is TRBD1, per 6 matching bases. The specimen sequenced was peripheral blood. The DNA sequence is TGTGCCAGCAGCTTATCAGGGGTTACGCAGTATTTT. This translates into CASSLSGVTQYF.